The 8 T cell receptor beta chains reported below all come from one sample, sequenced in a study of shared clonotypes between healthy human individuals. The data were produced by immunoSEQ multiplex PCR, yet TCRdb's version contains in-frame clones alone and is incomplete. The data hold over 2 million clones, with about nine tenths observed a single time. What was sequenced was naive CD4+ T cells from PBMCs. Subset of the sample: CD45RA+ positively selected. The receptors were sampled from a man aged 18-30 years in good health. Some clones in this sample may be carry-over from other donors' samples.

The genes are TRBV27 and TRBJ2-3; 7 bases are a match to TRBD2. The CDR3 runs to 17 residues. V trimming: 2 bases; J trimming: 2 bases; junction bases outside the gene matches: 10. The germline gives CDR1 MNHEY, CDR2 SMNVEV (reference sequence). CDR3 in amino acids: CASSLKQAGVTTDTQYF. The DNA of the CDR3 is TGTGCCAGCAGTTTAAAGCAGGCGGGAGTGACCACAGATACGCAGTATTTT.

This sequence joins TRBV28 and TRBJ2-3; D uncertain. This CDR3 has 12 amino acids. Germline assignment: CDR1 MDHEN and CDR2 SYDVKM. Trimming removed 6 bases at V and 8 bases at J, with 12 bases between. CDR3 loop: CASSSPSGTQYF. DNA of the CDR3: TGTGCCAGCAGCTCCCCTTCGGGTACGCAGTATTTT.

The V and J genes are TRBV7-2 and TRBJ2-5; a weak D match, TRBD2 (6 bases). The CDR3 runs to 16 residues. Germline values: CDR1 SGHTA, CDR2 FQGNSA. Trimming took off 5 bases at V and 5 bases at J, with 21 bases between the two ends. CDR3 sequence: CASSLITGGIGETQYF. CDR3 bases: TGTGCCAGCAGCCTAATAACAGGAGGGATAGGGGAGACCCAGTACTTC.

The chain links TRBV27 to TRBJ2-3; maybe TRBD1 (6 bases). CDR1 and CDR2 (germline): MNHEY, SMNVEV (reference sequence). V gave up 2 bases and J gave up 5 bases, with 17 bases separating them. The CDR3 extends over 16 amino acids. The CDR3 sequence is CASSLGGPGLGDTQYF. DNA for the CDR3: TGTGCCAGCAGTTTAGGGGGCCCGGGCCTGGGAGATACGCAGTATTTT.

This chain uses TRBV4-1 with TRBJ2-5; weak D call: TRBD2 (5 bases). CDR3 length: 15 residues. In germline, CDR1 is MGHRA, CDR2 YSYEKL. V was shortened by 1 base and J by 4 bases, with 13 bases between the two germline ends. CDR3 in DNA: TGCGCCAGCAGCCAAGGCTTTGGGAGTGTAGAGACCCAGTACTTC. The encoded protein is CASSQGFGSVETQYF.

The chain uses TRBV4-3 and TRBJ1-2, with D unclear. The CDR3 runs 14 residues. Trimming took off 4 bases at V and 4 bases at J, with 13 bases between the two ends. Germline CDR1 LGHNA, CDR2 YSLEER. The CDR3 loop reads CASSPPGYGYGYTF. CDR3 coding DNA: TGCGCCAGCAGCCCCCCGGGGTATGGCTATGGCTACACCTTC.

The CDR3 DNA reads TGCGCCAGCAGCTTGGAGCCGGGGCGACTCTACGAGCAGTACTTC. Its translation: CASSLEPGRLYEQYF. V usage is TRBV5-1 and J usage is TRBJ2-7, with D perhaps assigned TRBD1 or TRBD2 (5 bases each). CDR1 and CDR2 from the germline V gene are SGHRS and YFSETQ. V gave up 0 bases and J gave up 3 bases, with 13 bases separating them. CDR3 size: 15 residues.

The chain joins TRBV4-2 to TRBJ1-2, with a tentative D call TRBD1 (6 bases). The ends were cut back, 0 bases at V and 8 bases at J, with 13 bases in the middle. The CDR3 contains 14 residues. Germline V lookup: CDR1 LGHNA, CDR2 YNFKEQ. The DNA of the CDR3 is TGTGCCAGCAGCCAAGAAGGGGGTAAACTAGGCTACACCTTC. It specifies CASSQEGGKLGYTF.